This TCR beta chain came from a study of breast tumors, draining lymph nodes, adjacent tissues. Findings and caveats of the study: Tumor TCR diversity was below lymph nodes but above nontumor tissue. Tumor and nontumor repertoires were significantly more similar in luminal-like than in basal-like breast cancer.

The CDR3 loop spans 13 amino acids. CDR1 and CDR2 (germline): SQVTM, ANQGSEA. V shed 5 bases, J shed 4 bases, and the junction held 5 bases outside the gene matches. Turning to this clonotype: The antigen remains undetermined.

In TCRdb, the multiplex PCR reads were re-called with MiXCR into one record per CDR3 protein. The sample consists of approximately 31,000 distinct CDR3 sequences, less than 65% of them appearing once. Source material: breast tumor tissue. The gene calls are TRBV29-1 and TRBJ2-7, with TRBD1 matching over 10 bases. This TCR was recovered from a female donor with breast cancer. Some clones in this sample may be carry-over from other donors' samples. The CDR3 nucleotides are TGCAGCGTTAGCCGGGACAGGGGATACGAGCAGTACTTC. It codes for CSVSRDRGYEQYF.